This T cell receptor beta chain is from a study of blood T cell repertoires in COVID-19 (dated by TCRdb to the early 2020s). Regarding the complete study: The collaborator samples originated in the United States, Italy and Spain and spanned the acute and convalescent phases of COVID-19. The material from the prospective study consisted of cDNA or gDNA derived from T cells, B-cell-depleted T cells, or PBMCs. The dataset comprised deeply sampled blood TCRbeta repertoires from subjects exposed to, actively infected with, or recovered from COVID-19. The repertoires were released in a freely available public database meant as a resource for research on the immune response to SARS-CoV-2. The samples were drawn from two sources: the first 160 participants of the ongoing ImmuneRACE study, and 1,254 subjects contributed by 6 global collaborators. Sample metadata almost always included a de-identified subject ID, COVID-19 status, age in years and sex. HLA class I and class II types, where available, came from metadata supplied by the sample provider rather than from assay-based typing. Broader findings and caveats from the paper: Clinical and demographic metadata were provided uncurated, with the amount varying by source and participant.

There are 16 amino acids in the CDR3, from cysteine to phenylalanine inclusive. Just CDR3 DNA is preserved here, 48 bases in frame from base 1. Between the V and J ends, shortened by 1 base and 2 bases respectively, the junction contains 14 bases. The germline V gene gives CDR1 as MGHRA and CDR2 as YSYEKL. In Seattle, one collaborating source enrolled patients while the infection was active and tracked those patients longitudinally over the course of disease. Each collaborating institution followed its own protocols to collect whole blood in K2EDTA tubes. Collaborator samples were shipped for TCRbeta analysis as frozen whole blood, isolated PBMCs, or DNA extracted from either sample type. As concerns this clone: No antigen is known for it. There are no base qualities to consult, and no much larger clone falls within one base.

TCRbeta CDR3 regions were amplified from genomic DNA using the immunoSEQ Assay, a bias-controlled multiplex PCR. The source study handled its data this way. Within the assay, amplification of reference gene primers was used to estimate how many nucleated cells each sample contained. To quantify the absolute abundance of each unique TCRbeta CDR3 rearrangement, sequence reads were collapsed and filtered. For each sample, productive Simpson clonality was calculated as the square root of Simpson's diversity index across productive rearrangements. In its TCRdb copy, this immuneACCESS table keeps in-frame sequences only and misses some clones. Where compared with another copy, unresolved V genes explain less than half of these, and the others have no known cause. That table is the source of V, J and clone size, and D and trimming were worked out from the DNA. The sample contains about 190,000 clones, approximately 90% of them found a single time. In total, the top ten clones hold 9.5% to 15% of the sample.

The sequence came from a woman in her 70s with COVID-19, enrolled during active disease. The receptor chain draws on TRBV4-1 and TRBJ1-2; the D gene remains uncertain. Sequenced sample: peripheral blood. CDR3 sequence: CASSQAASLLNYGYTF. The DNA is TGCGCCAGCAGCCAAGCTGCGTCGTTACTGAACTATGGCTACACCTTC.